The 12 T cell receptor beta chains presented below share a single source sample, sequenced in a study of T cell responses to AZD1222 COVID-19 vaccine. The protocol was immunoSEQ multiplex PCR, while the TCRdb copy is restricted to in-frame clones and leaves out a portion. The sample lists about 130,000 clones, over 85% occurring once. The sample in question was peripheral blood, obtained 28 days after the second AZD1222 dose. The origin of the receptors is an adult who received the AZD1222 COVID-19 vaccine.

This chain connects TRBV12-3 or TRBV12-4 to TRBJ1-4; D call uncertain. Deletions cut 7 bases from V and 7 bases from J, with 13 bases between. The CDR3 loop spans 13 amino acids. In nucleotides, the CDR3 is TGTGCCAGCACTCTGGGGAATGGTGAAAAACTGTTTTTT. Encoded protein: CASTLGNGEKLFF.

This rearrangement joins TRBV9 to TRBJ1-3; D remains unclear. CDR3 length equals 15 residues. Trimming removed 0 bases from V and 2 bases from J, with 9 bases in between. Germline V gives CDR1 SGDLS, CDR2 YYNGEE. The CDR3 is CASSVGSVTGNTIYF. In DNA form, the CDR3 reads TGTGCCAGCAGCGTAGGCTCAGTCACTGGAAACACCATATATTTT.

The chain recombines TRBV7-2 with TRBJ2-3; weak D call: TRBD2 (7 bases). The germline gives CDR1 SGHTA, CDR2 FQGNSA. V lost 3 bases and J 2 bases, leaving 12 bases between the germline ends. The CDR3 totals 15 residues. The DNA for the CDR3 is TGTGCCAGCAGCTTCCGGGGGGCTGTCACAGATACGCAGTATTTT. This codes for CASSFRGAVTDTQYF.

The V and J genes are TRBV7-9 and TRBJ1-1; perhaps TRBD1 as D (6 bases). Trimming removed 5 bases from V and 0 bases from J, with 13 bases in between. Germline CDR1 SEHNR, CDR2 FQNEAQ (reference sequence). This CDR3 spans 15 amino acids. CDR3 in amino acids: CASSPRAGVNTEAFF. The CDR3 region has the DNA TGTGCCAGCAGCCCCCGGGCAGGGGTGAACACTGAAGCTTTCTTT.

The sample holds one count of this clone. This chain links TRBV6-6 with TRBJ2-1; possibly TRBD2 for D (5 bases). Trimming left V 0 bases short and J 8 bases short, with 17 bases between. The CDR3 covers 16 residues. Germline V CDR1 and CDR2: MNHNY, SVGAGI (reference sequence). CDR3 residues: CASSYSDREGVDEQFF. As DNA, the CDR3 is TGTGCCAGCAGTTACTCGGATCGAGAGGGAGTCGATGAGCAGTTCTTC.

V usage is TRBV27 and J usage is TRBJ2-3, with TRBD1 identical over 7 bases. The CDR3 length is 14 residues. CDR1 and CDR2 (germline): MNHEY, SMNVEV (reference sequence). The V gene end was trimmed by 5 bases and the J gene end by 2 bases; junction bases not matched to a gene: 4. The CDR3 region is CASSTQGNTDTQYF. CDR3 nucleotides: TGTGCCAGCAGTACACAGGGGAACACAGATACGCAGTATTTT.

This chain links TRBV11-3 with TRBJ1-1; the D is unclear. Trimming took off 1 base at V and 2 bases at J, with 5 bases between the two ends. The germline V gene has CDR1 SGHNT and CDR2 YENEEA. The CDR3 totals 13 residues. The CDR3 DNA follows: TGTGCCAGCAGCTTAGCTGGCAACACTGAAGCTTTCTTT. Translated: CASSLAGNTEAFF.

V usage is TRBV7-3 and J usage is TRBJ2-1, with TRBD1 matching 11 bases. CDR1 SGHTA and CDR2 FQGTGA come from the germline V gene. The CDR3 has 15 amino acids. V was pared by 5 bases and J by 6 bases, with 6 bases of the junction left unmatched. CDR3 residues: CASSEGQGVSNEQFF. The CDR3 coding sequence is TGTGCCAGCAGCGAGGGACAGGGGGTCAGCAATGAGCAGTTCTTC.

The chain carries TRBV19 and TRBJ2-1; D is unresolved. The length of the CDR3 is 11 residues. The germline V gene encodes CDR1 LNHDA and CDR2 SQIVND (reference sequence). V lost 9 bases and J lost 8, with 11 bases in between. As DNA, the CDR3 is TGTGCCAGCTCTACGTTCGATGAGCAGTTCTTC. Its translation: CASSTFDEQFF.

This sequence joins TRBV6-5 and TRBJ1-5; 7 bases are a match to TRBD1. The CDR3 length is 13 residues. V was pared by 5 bases and J by 7 bases, with 5 bases of the junction left unmatched. Germline V gives CDR1 MNHEY, CDR2 SVGAGI. CDR3: CASSPGGRQPQHF. CDR3 DNA: TGTGCCAGCAGTCCAGGGGGAAGGCAGCCCCAGCATTTT.

The genes are TRBV3-1 (or the pseudogene TRBV3-2) and TRBJ1-5; no firm D call. V was cut by 3 bases and J by 5 bases, with 8 bases left in between. CDR3 length: 13 amino acids. CDR1 is LGHDT and CDR2 is YNNKEL in the germline V gene (reference sequence). The CDR3 DNA is TGTGCCAGCAGCCAGGGTATGTATCAGCCCCAGCATTTT. This translates into CASSQGMYQPQHF.

The chain links TRBV27 to TRBJ2-7; D not resolved. V was cut by 5 bases and J by 4 bases, with 15 bases left in between. The CDR3 runs 14 residues. The germline gives CDR1 MNHEY, CDR2 SMNVEV (reference sequence). This chain's CDR3 is CASSLYPPHYEQYF. In nucleotides, the CDR3 is TGTGCCAGCAGTCTATACCCCCCCCATTACGAGCAGTACTTC.